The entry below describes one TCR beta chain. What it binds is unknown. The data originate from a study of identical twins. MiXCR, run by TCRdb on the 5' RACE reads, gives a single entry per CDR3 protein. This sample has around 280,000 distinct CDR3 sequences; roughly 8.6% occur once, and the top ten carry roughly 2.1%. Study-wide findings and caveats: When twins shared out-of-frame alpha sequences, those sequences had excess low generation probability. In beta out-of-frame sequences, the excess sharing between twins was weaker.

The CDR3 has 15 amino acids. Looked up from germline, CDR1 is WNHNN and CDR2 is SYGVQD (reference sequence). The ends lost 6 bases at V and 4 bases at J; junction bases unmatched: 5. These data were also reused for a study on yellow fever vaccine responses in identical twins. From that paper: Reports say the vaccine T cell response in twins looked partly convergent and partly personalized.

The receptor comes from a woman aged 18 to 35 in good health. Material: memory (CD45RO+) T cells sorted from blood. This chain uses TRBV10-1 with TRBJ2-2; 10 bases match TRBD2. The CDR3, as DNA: TGCGCCAGCAGCGACACTAGCGGGACCACCGGGGAGCTGTTTTTT. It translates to CASSDTSGTTGELFF.